Each of the 13 T cell receptor beta chains below was sequenced from the same sample in a study of blood T cell repertoires in COVID-19. Produced via immunoSEQ multiplex PCR; TCRdb's table is partial and in-frame only. The repertoire includes approximately 300,000 clones, around 87% of them detected once, and roughly 5.3% sits in the top ten. Sequenced material: PBMCs or T cells enriched from blood (not recorded which). All receptors derive from a woman in her thirties who had recovered from COVID-19.

V and J are TRBV30 and TRBJ1-4; TRBD1 matches 9 bases. The CDR3 consists of 15 residues. Looked up from germline, CDR1 is GTSNPN and CDR2 is SVGIG (reference sequence). The V segment lost 1 base and the J segment 8 bases; nucleotides outside the gene matches: 8. CDR3 coding DNA: TGTGCCTGGAGTGGGGTCGGGACAGGGAGGGAAAAACTGTTTTTT. Translated: CAWSGVGTGREKLFF.

J is TRBJ1-6 and V is TRBV28, with 7 bases that match TRBD1. Germline V gene data show CDR1 as MDHEN and CDR2 as SYDVKM. J was trimmed by 5 bases and V by 1 base; bases with no gene match: 2. There are 15 residues in the CDR3. The CDR3 DNA follows: TGTGCCAGCAGTTTATCAGGGGGAAATAATTCACCCCTCCACTTT. Translated, it gives CASSLSGGNNSPLHF.

The V and J genes are TRBV7-8 and TRBJ1-2; no clear D gene. Germline-derived CDR1 and CDR2 are SGHVS and FQNEAQ. The CDR3 is 13 residues long. V was pared by 1 base and J by 5 bases, with 8 bases between. The CDR3 here is CASSLDEGYGYTF. The DNA of the CDR3 is TGTGCCAGCAGCTTAGATGAGGGATATGGCTACACCTTC.

This rearrangement joins TRBV18 to TRBJ2-7; 7 bases line up with TRBD1. This CDR3 region has 13 residues. The junction had 7 bases not matched to a gene; V was cut back by 4 bases and J by 7 bases. The germline V gene has CDR1 KGHSH and CDR2 LQKENI. The chain's CDR3 is CASSLGTAEEQYF. Here the CDR3 DNA reads TGTGCCAGCTCACTTGGGACAGCTGAAGAGCAGTACTTC.

J is TRBJ1-1 and V is TRBV6-2 or TRBV6-3, with TRBD1 matching over 9 bases. In germline, CDR1 is MNHEY, CDR2 SVGEGT. Unmatched junction bases numbered 7, after V lost 4 bases and J lost 1 base. The CDR3 length is 16 residues. CDR3 sequence (DNA): TGTGCCAGCAGTTCGGACAGGGGTGGGTGGAACACTGAAGCTTTCTTT. Translating it yields CASSSDRGGWNTEAFF.

This rearrangement joins TRBV7-2 to TRBJ1-1; no firm D call. The CDR3 has 15 amino acids. Germline values: CDR1 SGHTA, CDR2 FQGNSA. V was cut by 6 bases and J by 0 bases, with 14 bases left in between. CDR3 residues: CASSFSTAMNTEAFF. The CDR3 DNA follows: TGTGCCAGCAGTTTCTCCACAGCCATGAACACTGAAGCTTTCTTT. The full variable domain, its missing parts supplied by reference TRBV7-2 and TRBJ1-1, is GAGVSQSPSNKVTEKGKDVELRCDPISGHTALYWYRQSLGQGLEFLIYFQGNSAPDKSGLPSDRFSAERTGGSVSTLTIQRTQQEDSAVYLCASSFSTAMNTEAFFGQGTRLTVV.

This clone has only a few counts. V usage is TRBV5-4 and J usage is TRBJ2-7; D unresolved. V dropped 5 bases and J dropped 0 bases, with 12 bases sitting between them. The CDR3 is 14 residues long. CDR1 and CDR2 (germline): SGHNT, YYREEE (reference sequence). CDR3: CASSTVPPSYEQYF. CDR3 nucleotide sequence: TGTGCCAGCAGTACGGTCCCTCCCTCCTACGAGCAGTACTTC.

This rearrangement joins TRBV5-1 to TRBJ1-1, with TRBD1 identical over 9 bases. CDR3 length: 15 amino acids. Per germline, CDR1 SGHRS and CDR2 YFSETQ. The junction had 8 bases not matched to a gene; V was cut back by 4 bases and J by 4 bases. This chain's CDR3 is CASSQGSTGGTEAFF. The CDR3 DNA reads TGCGCCAGCAGCCAGGGATCGACAGGGGGCACTGAAGCTTTCTTT. The full variable domain, rest sourced from reference TRBV5-1 and TRBJ1-1, is KAGVTQTPRYLIKTRGQQVTLSCSPISGHRSVSWYQQTPGQGLQFLFEYFSETQRNKGNFPGRFSGRQFSNSRSEMNVSTLELGDSALYLCASSQGSTGGTEAFFGQGTRLTVV.

This chain links TRBV10-3 with TRBJ2-3; unclear D gene. The CDR3 extends over 15 amino acids. The ends were cut back, 2 bases at V and 1 base at J, with 10 bases in the middle. The germline CDR1 and CDR2 sequences are ENHRY and SYGVKD. DNA for the CDR3: TGTGCCATCAGTGAGGACATTACCGGCACAGATACGCAGTATTTT. Translating gives CAISEDITGTDTQYF.

V gene TRBV19 combines with J gene TRBJ2-2; unclear D gene. V gave up 3 bases and J gave up 8 bases, with 13 bases separating them. Germline V gene sequence: CDR1 LNHDA, CDR2 SQIVND (reference sequence). CDR3 length: 14 residues. The CDR3 loop reads CASSIVSLLGELFF. CDR3 in DNA: TGTGCCAGTAGTATCGTCAGCCTACTAGGGGAGCTGTTTTTT.

This chain links TRBV10-3 with TRBJ2-3; TRBD1 agrees at 9 bases. The CDR3 has 19 residues. Per germline, CDR1 ENHRY and CDR2 SYGVKD. Trimming removed 0 bases from V and 2 bases from J; junction bases left unmatched: 12. In nucleotides, the CDR3 is TGTGCCATCAGTGAGTCCGGGACAGGGCCGCAGGGAGACACAGATACGCAGTATTTT. Protein sequence: CAISESGTGPQGDTDTQYF.

The J gene is TRBJ1-2, the V gene TRBV6-5; tentatively, D is TRBD1 (6 bases). The V gene's germline CDR1 is MNHEY and CDR2 SVGAGI. The CDR3 is made up of 16 amino acids. V was shortened by 0 bases and J by 2 bases, with 13 bases between the two germline ends. CDR3 loop: CASSYSPWTVNYGYTF. DNA for the CDR3: TGTGCCAGCAGTTACTCGCCCTGGACAGTCAACTATGGCTACACCTTC.

V is TRBV7-6 and J is TRBJ2-1, with 14 bases that match TRBD2. Germline V gene sequence: CDR1 SGHVS, CDR2 FNYEAQ. Trimming cost V 5 bases and J 8 bases; bases outside gene matches: 5. This CDR3 spans 15 amino acids. CDR3 coding DNA: TGTGCCAGCAGCAACCTGGGACTAGCGGGGGATGAGCAGTTCTTC. Translating it yields CASSNLGLAGDEQFF.